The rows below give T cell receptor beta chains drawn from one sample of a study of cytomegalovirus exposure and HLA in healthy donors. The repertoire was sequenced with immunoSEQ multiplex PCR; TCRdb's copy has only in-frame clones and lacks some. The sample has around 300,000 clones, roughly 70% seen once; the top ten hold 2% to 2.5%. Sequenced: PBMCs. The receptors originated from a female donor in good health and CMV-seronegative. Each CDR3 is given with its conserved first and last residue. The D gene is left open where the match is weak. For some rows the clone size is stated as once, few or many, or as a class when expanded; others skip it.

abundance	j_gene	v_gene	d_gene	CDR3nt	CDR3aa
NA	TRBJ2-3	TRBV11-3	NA	TGTGCCAGCAGCCCATTGGGCAGGGTGGGCACAGATACGCAGTATTTT	CASSPLGRVGTDTQYF
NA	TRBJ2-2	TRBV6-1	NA	TGTGCCAGCAAAATTGACGGGTACACCGGGGAGCTGTTTTTT	CASKIDGYTGELFF
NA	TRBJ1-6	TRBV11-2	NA	TGTGCCAGCAGCGGACTGACAGGCAATTCACCCCTCCACTTT	CASSGLTGNSPLHF
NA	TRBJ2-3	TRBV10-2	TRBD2	TGCGCCAGCATGGGGACTAGCGGGAGAGTTGGTACGCAGTATTTT	CASMGTSGRVGTQYF
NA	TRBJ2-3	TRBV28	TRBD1	TGTGCCAGCAGTTCACCGGGACAGGGACGGAATACGCAGTATTTT	CASSSPGQGRNTQYF
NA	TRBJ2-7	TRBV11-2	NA	TGTGCCAGTCACGGGAGTTGGGACTCCTACGAGCAGTACTTC	CASHGSWDSYEQYF
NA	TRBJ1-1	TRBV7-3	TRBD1	TGTGCCAGCAGCCCCGGACAGGGGGCCGGAAGCACTGAAGCTTTCTTT	CASSPGQGAGSTEAFF
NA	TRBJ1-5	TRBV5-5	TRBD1	TGTGCCAGCAGCCGACAACCAGGGGGTGGGGGTGGTCAGCCCCAGCATTTT	CASSRQPGGGGGQPQHF
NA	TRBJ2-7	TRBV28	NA	TGTGCCAGCTCGAAATCCTACTACGAGCAGTACTTC	CASSKSYYEQYF
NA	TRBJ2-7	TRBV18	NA	TGTGCCAGCTCACCACCCCGGGTAGGGGTCTCCTACGAGCAGTACTTC	CASSPPRVGVSYEQYF
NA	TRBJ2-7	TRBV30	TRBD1	TGTGCCTGGGGGACAGGGATATACGAGCAGTACTTC	CAWGTGIYEQYF
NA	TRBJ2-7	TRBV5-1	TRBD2	TGCGCCAGCAGCTTGGGGGGGACTAGGAGCCCGTACTTC	CASSLGGTRSPYF
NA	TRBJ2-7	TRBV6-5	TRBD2	TGTGCCAGCAGTTACGTCGCGGGAGGAACCTACGAGCAGTACTTC	CASSYVAGGTYEQYF
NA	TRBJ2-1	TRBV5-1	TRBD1	TGCGCCAGCAGCTTGGCCGCGGCAGGGGGCGTCCATGAGCAGTTCTTC	CASSLAAAGGVHEQFF
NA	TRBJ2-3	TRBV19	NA	TGTGCCAGTAGTATCTCAGGGGTCGACGAAACAGATACGCAGTATTTT	CASSISGVDETDTQYF
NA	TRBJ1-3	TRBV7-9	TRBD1	TGTGCCAGCAGCTTCACGGGACAGCCTGGAAACACCATATATTTT	CASSFTGQPGNTIYF
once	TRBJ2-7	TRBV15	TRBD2	TGTGCCACCAGCCGGGACCGTAGGCCTAGCGGGACGAGGACCTACGAGCAGTACTTC	CATSRDRRPSGTRTYEQYF
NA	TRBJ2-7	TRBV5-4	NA	TGTGCCAGCAGCTTGAAGGGGGAGAGTATCCACGAGCAGTACTTC	CASSLKGESIHEQYF
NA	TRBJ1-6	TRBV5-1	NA	TGCGCCAGCTCCACAGGGCTAGGGTCACCCCTCCACTTT	CASSTGLGSPLHF
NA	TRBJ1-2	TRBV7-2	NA	TGTGCCAGCAGCCTTTCCGGGACAATCTCTAACTATGGCTACACCTTC	CASSLSGTISNYGYTF
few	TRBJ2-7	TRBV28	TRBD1	TGTGCCAGCAGTAATCCGGGACAGGGGTCCGACGAGCAGTACTTC	CASSNPGQGSDEQYF
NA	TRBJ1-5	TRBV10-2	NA	TGCGCCAGCACACCGGTACGGGATCAGCCCCAGCATTTT	CASTPVRDQPQHF
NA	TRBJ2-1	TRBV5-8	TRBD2	TGTGCCAGCAGCCTAGTCCGACTAGCGGTCCTCTACAATGAGCAGTTCTTC	CASSLVRLAVLYNEQFF
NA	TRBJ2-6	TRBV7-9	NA	TGTGCCAGCAGCTTAGCCCGGTCCTCTGGGGCCAACGTCCTGACTTTC	CASSLARSSGANVLTF
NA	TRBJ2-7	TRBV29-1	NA	TGCAGCGTTGAGTTAACCAGGTCGCCCGTATACGAGCAGTACTTC	CSVELTRSPVYEQYF
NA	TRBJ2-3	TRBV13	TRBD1	TGTGCCAGCAGCTTAGGAGTAGGGGGCAGAAAGGCAGATACGCAGTATTTT	CASSLGVGGRKADTQYF
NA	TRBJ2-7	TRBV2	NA	TGTGCCAGCAGTGCCTTCGGGGAATTGGGAGCCTACGAGCAGTACTTC	CASSAFGELGAYEQYF
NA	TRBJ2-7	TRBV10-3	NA	TGTGCCATCAGTGCCTTGGGGCCCACCTACGAGCAGTACTTC	CAISALGPTYEQYF
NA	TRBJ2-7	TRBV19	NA	TGTGCCAGTTCGGTCGGGGAGCAGGGGACCCACGAGCAGTACTTC	CASSVGEQGTHEQYF
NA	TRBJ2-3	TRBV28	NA	TGTGCCAGCAGTAAGGACAGACAATTCACAGATACGCAGTATTTT	CASSKDRQFTDTQYF
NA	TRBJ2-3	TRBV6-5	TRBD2	TGTGCCAGCAGACCGCTAGCGGGAGGGAAAGATACGCAGTATTTT	CASRPLAGGKDTQYF
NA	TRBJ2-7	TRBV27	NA	TGTGCCAGCAGTTTCCAGGGGCAGGGCAGAGGCGAGCAGTACTTC	CASSFQGQGRGEQYF
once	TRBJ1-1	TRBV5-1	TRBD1	TGCGCCAGCAGCTTTGTTTCCCAGGGGGACACTGAAGCTTTCTTT	CASSFVSQGDTEAFF
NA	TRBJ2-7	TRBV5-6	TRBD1	TGTGCCAGCAGCTTTGGGACAGGGCCCTACGAGCAGTACTTC	CASSFGTGPYEQYF
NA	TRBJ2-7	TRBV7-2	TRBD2	TGTGCCAGCAGCTTAGCGCAAGTAGCGGGAGGGCCTTACGAGCAGTACTTC	CASSLAQVAGGPYEQYF
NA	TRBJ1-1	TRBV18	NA	TGTGCCAGCTCACCTGACAGCCTTAACATGAACACTGAAGCTTTCTTT	CASSPDSLNMNTEAFF
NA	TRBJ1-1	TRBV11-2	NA	TGTGCCAGCAGCTTAGAAGCTGGGGCCGGCACTGAAGCTTTCTTT	CASSLEAGAGTEAFF
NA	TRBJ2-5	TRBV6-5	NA	TGTGCCAGCAGTCGAACAGGGTGGGGAGAGACCCAGTACTTC	CASSRTGWGETQYF
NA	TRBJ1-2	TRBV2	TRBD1	TGTGCCACCCCGGACAGGGGGAATTTTGGCTACACCTTC	CATPDRGNFGYTF
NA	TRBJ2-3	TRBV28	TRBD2	TGTGCCAGCAGCCGAGGGACTAGCGGGAGGGCTGGGGATACGCAGTATTTT	CASSRGTSGRAGDTQYF
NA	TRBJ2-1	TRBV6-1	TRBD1	TGTGCCAGCACCAGGACAGGGGGGTACAATGAGCAGTTCTTC	CASTRTGGYNEQFF
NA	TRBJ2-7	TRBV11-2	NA	TGTGCCAGCAGCCCCTACGGACCAGGGTCCGAGCAGTACTTC	CASSPYGPGSEQYF
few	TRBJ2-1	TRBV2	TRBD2	TGTGCCACAGCAGGACTAGCCGACTACAATGAGCAGTTCTTC	CATAGLADYNEQFF